Each of the 23 T cell receptor beta chains below was sequenced from the same sample in a study of T cell repertoires in cytomegalovirus infection. Via MiXCR, TCRdb re-called the reads, giving one row per CDR3 protein. The top ten hold roughly 4.5% of the sample, which has a few hundred thousand distinct CDR3 sequences, more than 8% seen once. Sequencing was carried out using PBMCs. The receptors come from a human donor in good health (CMV status not recorded). Some clones in this sample may be carry-over from other donors' samples.

The genes are TRBV7-6 and TRBJ1-6; 7 positions match TRBD1. Germline CDR1 and CDR2: SGHVS and FNYEAQ. With V trimmed by 5 bases and J by 14 bases, 3 bases remained unmatched. This CDR3 has 11 residues. In nucleotides, the CDR3 is TGTGCCAGCAGCCCGGGACAGACCCTCCACTTT. Its protein is CASSPGQTLHF. The variable domain in full, with the rest retrieved from reference TRBV7-6 and TRBJ1-6, is GAGVSQSPRYKVTKRGQDVALRCDPISGHVSLYWYRQALGQGPEFLTYFNYEAQQDKSGLPNDRFSAERPEGSISTLTIQRTEQRDSAMYRCASSPGQTLHFGNGTRLTVT.

Worth noting for this clonotype: It may be a read error: a sequence one base away is much more abundant. This chain joins TRBV7-6 and TRBJ2-7, with unresolved D. V lost 4 bases, J lost 2 bases, and 3 bases lay in between. Germline-derived CDR1 and CDR2 are SGHVS and FNYEAQ. This CDR3 region has 11 residues. The CDR3 loop reads CASSYTYEQYF. As DNA, the CDR3 is TGTGCCAGCAGCTACACCTACGAGCAGTACTTC.

The chain couples TRBV19 to TRBJ2-1, with 7 bases identical to TRBD2. Germline V gene lookup returns CDR1 LNHDA and CDR2 SQIVND (reference sequence). The CDR3 runs 15 residues. Unmatched junction bases numbered 4, after V lost 1 base and J lost 4 bases. The CDR3 here is CASSIGPSGYNEQFF. In DNA form, the CDR3 reads TGTGCCAGTAGTATAGGGCCTAGCGGATACAATGAGCAGTTCTTC. Full variable domain (remainder filled in from reference TRBV19 and TRBJ2-1): DGGITQSPKYLFRKEGQNVTLSCEQNLNHDAMYWYRQDPGQGLRLIYYSQIVNDFQKGDIAEGYSVSREKKESFPLTVTSAQKNPTAFYLCASSIGPSGYNEQFFGPGTRLTVL.

The chain uses TRBV28 and TRBJ1-2; D gene uncertain. The CDR3 spans 16 residues. Between the trimmed V and J ends, which lost 4 bases and 5 bases, there was a span of 20 bases. Germline values: CDR1 MDHEN, CDR2 SYDVKM. CDR3 loop: CASSSPGLSSGYGYTF. The CDR3 DNA sequence: TGTGCCAGCAGTTCCCCCGGCCTCTCCTCTGGGTATGGCTACACCTTC.

The chain employs TRBV11-2 and TRBJ2-5; no definite D call. There are 13 residues in the CDR3. The ends were cut back, 2 bases at V and 1 base at J, with 5 bases in the middle. Germline lookup yields CDR1 SGHAT and CDR2 FQNNGV. The CDR3 reads CASSLIFQETQYF. The CDR3 DNA reads TGTGCCAGCAGCTTAATTTTCCAAGAGACCCAGTACTTC.

The V call is TRBV12-3 or TRBV12-4, the J call TRBJ1-2; 9 bases agree with TRBD1. The trim removed 6 bases at V and 2 bases at J, leaving 4 bases unmatched. The CDR3 is made up of 14 amino acids. The CDR3 DNA is TGTGCCAGCAGGACCGGGACAGGGAACTATGGCTACACCTTC. Encoded protein: CASRTGTGNYGYTF.

The genes are TRBV25-1 and TRBJ2-1; the match to TRBD2 covers 7 bases. J was trimmed by 10 bases and V by 4 bases; bases with no gene match: 16. This CDR3 is 16 amino acids long. Germline lookup yields CDR1 MGHDK and CDR2 SYGVNS. The CDR3 sequence is CASSGSRAGRPREQFF. The CDR3 bases are TGTGCCAGCAGTGGGTCGAGAGCGGGACGCCCCAGGGAGCAGTTCTTC.

The rearrangement joins TRBV9 to TRBJ2-5; D might be TRBD2 (5 bases). Trimming removed 0 bases at V and 2 bases at J, with 8 bases between. The CDR3 contains 14 residues. From germline, CDR1 is SGDLS and CDR2 YYNGEE. CDR3 protein: CASSVGPGQETQYF. CDR3 DNA sequence: TGTGCCAGCAGCGTAGGGCCGGGACAAGAGACCCAGTACTTC. The whole variable domain, filled in from reference TRBV9 and TRBJ2-5, reads DSGVTQTPKHLITATGQRVTLRCSPRSGDLSVYWYQQSLDQGLQFLIQYYNGEERAKGNILERFSAQQFPDLHSELNLSSLELGDSALYFCASSVGPGQETQYFGPGTRLLVL.

This clonotype was observed a handful of times. The rearrangement links TRBV6-1 to TRBJ2-3; 7 bases are a match to TRBD2. Germline CDR1 and CDR2: MNHNS and SASEGT. The CDR3 covers 15 residues. Trimming cost V 10 bases and J 3 bases; bases outside gene matches: 13. The CDR3 region is CATQLRGLSTDTQYF. DNA for the CDR3: TGTGCCACCCAGCTGAGGGGACTATCAACAGATACGCAGTATTTT.

The J gene is TRBJ2-1, the V gene TRBV5-1; 7 bases match TRBD2. J lost 2 bases, V lost 4 bases, and 3 bases had no gene match. The V gene's germline CDR1 is SGHRS and CDR2 YFSETQ. The CDR3 extends over 14 amino acids. DNA for the CDR3: TGCGCCAGCAGCGGCGGGACTACCTACAATGAGCAGTTCTTC. Amino acids: CASSGGTTYNEQFF.

The table lists this clonotype with many counts. The CDR3 bases are TGTGCCAGTAGTCGGACAGGGGTCGAGCAGTACTTC. Translated: CASSRTGVEQYF. The V and J genes are TRBV19 and TRBJ2-7, with TRBD1 matching 9 bases. V dropped 5 bases and J dropped 6; count of bases not matched to a gene: 2. Germline loops: CDR1 LNHDA, CDR2 SQIVND (reference sequence). The CDR3 contains 12 residues. The complete variable domain, with remaining parts taken from reference TRBV19 and TRBJ2-7, reads DGGITQSPKYLFRKEGQNVTLSCEQNLNHDAMYWYRQDPGQGLRLIYYSQIVNDFQKGDIAEGYSVSREKKESFPLTVTSAQKNPTAFYLCASSRTGVEQYFGPGTRLTVT.

A few counts support this clonotype. The chain has TRBV28 and TRBJ1-1, with D perhaps TRBD1 (6 bases). The V end lost 4 bases, the J end lost 5 bases, and 14 bases lay between the germline ends. Germline loops: CDR1 MDHEN, CDR2 SYDVKM. The CDR3 totals 14 residues. The CDR3 DNA follows: TGTGCCAGCAGTTATACAGGGTCCAGGACTGAAGCTTTCTTT. Its translation is CASSYTGSRTEAFF.

This clonotype was picked up many times. The chain has TRBV7-2 and TRBJ2-7; 8 nucleotides match TRBD2. V shed 5 bases, J shed 3 bases, and the junction held 6 bases outside the gene matches. Germline loops: CDR1 SGHTA, CDR2 FQGNSA. The length of the CDR3 is 14 residues. CDR3 nucleotide sequence: TGTGCCAGCAGCCCTCGGCGGGGGGTCTACGAGCAGTACTTC. It translates to CASSPRRGVYEQYF.

In this sample, this clonotype turned up a few times. V usage is TRBV6-2 or TRBV6-3 and J usage is TRBJ2-3, with D maybe TRBD1 (6 bases). This CDR3 comprises 16 residues. Per the germline V gene, CDR1 is MNHEY and CDR2 is SVGEGT. Trimming removed 0 bases from V and 3 bases from J, with 13 bases in between. CDR3 bases: TGTGCCAGCAGTTACTCAAGGGGGAGAGAGACAGATACGCAGTATTTT. Translated: CASSYSRGRETDTQYF.

This clonotype was counted only a few times. This CDR3 reads CASSLAGISAEAFF. The DNA for the CDR3 is TGTGCCAGCAGCTTAGCAGGGATTAGCGCTGAAGCTTTCTTT. The chain is built from TRBV7-2 and TRBJ1-1; D gene uncertain. Trimming took 0 bases from V and 6 from J, leaving 11 bases between them. Germline CDR1 reads SGHTA; CDR2 reads FQGNSA. The CDR3 consists of 14 residues.

The sample holds a few counts of this clonotype. J is TRBJ2-3 and V is TRBV20-1, with D perhaps matching TRBD1 (5 bases). The CDR3 contains 12 residues. Trimming left V 6 bases short and J 2 bases short, with 9 bases between. The germline gives CDR1 DFQATT, CDR2 SNEGSKA (reference sequence). CDR3 nucleotides: TGCAGTGCCCCGGACAACACAGATACGCAGTATTTT. It codes for CSAPDNTDTQYF.

CDR3 in DNA: TGTGCCAGCAGCTTTCGGACAGGGATGCAGTTCTTC. Translation: CASSFRTGMQFF. The chain employs TRBV7-2 and TRBJ2-1, with TRBD1 matching 8 bases. CDR3 length: 12 residues. Trimming took 3 bases from V and 12 from J; bases not matched to a gene: 4. CDR1 and CDR2 (germline): SGHTA, FQGNSA.

The sample holds a few counts of this clonotype. The chain links TRBV4-2 to TRBJ2-1; 8 nucleotides line up with TRBD1. The length of the CDR3 is 13 residues. From germline, CDR1 is LGHNA and CDR2 YNFKEQ. Losses at the gene ends were 3 bases for V and 8 bases for J; bases not matched to a gene: 3. The CDR3 sequence: CASSHADRDEQFF. CDR3 bases: TGTGCCAGCAGCCATGCGGACAGGGATGAGCAGTTCTTC.

This clonotype was seen repeatedly, ten times or more. The rearrangement joins TRBV5-4 to TRBJ2-1; 7 bases fit TRBD2. The CDR3 has 16 residues. V shed 4 bases, J shed 0 bases, and the junction held 7 bases outside the gene matches. The germline gives CDR1 SGHNT, CDR2 YYREEE (reference sequence). Here the CDR3 DNA reads TGTGCCAGCAGCCCCGATGGGGGGGACTCCTACAATGAGCAGTTCTTC. Residues: CASSPDGGDSYNEQFF.

This clonotype was seen repeatedly, ten times or more. The chain links TRBV10-3 to TRBJ1-1; no reliable D call. CDR1 is ENHRY, CDR2 SYGVKD, per germline. V dropped 8 bases and J dropped 4 bases, with 17 bases sitting between them. The CDR3 consists of 14 residues. The CDR3, as DNA: TGTGCCATCGGGAGACTCCCAAAGGGCACTGAAGCTTTCTTT. Residues: CAIGRLPKGTEAFF.

Many counts were recorded for this clonotype. This rearrangement joins TRBV20-1 to TRBJ1-6, with 8 bases lining up with TRBD1. The germline CDR1 and CDR2 sequences are DFQATT and SNEGSKA (reference sequence). Trimming removed 3 bases from V and 7 bases from J; junction bases left unmatched: 17. The CDR3 runs 18 residues. The CDR3 DNA reads TGCAGTGCTAGGGGGGACAGGTCCTCGAATTTAGGGAATTCACCCCTCCACTTT. Amino acids: CSARGDRSSNLGNSPLHF.

This clonotype was seen a few times. The CDR3 protein is CASSQDQGGESSYNSPLHF. The CDR3 DNA reads TGTGCCAGCAGCCAGGACCAGGGCGGGGAAAGCTCCTATAATTCACCCCTCCACTTT. This chain joins TRBV4-2 and TRBJ1-6; tentatively, D is TRBD1 (5 bases). V lost 3 bases and J lost 0, with 18 bases in between. CDR1 and CDR2 from the germline V gene are LGHNA and YNFKEQ. This CDR3 spans 19 amino acids.

This clonotype was seen many times. The CDR3 coding sequence is TGTGCCAGCAGTCTACAGGGGGACAATCAGCCCCAGCATTTT. Translated: CASSLQGDNQPQHF. The V and J genes are TRBV27 and TRBJ1-5; 8 positions agree with TRBD1. The CDR3 sequence is 14 residues long. Unmatched junction bases numbered 3, after V lost 5 bases and J lost 3 bases. Germline assignment: CDR1 MNHEY and CDR2 SMNVEV (reference sequence).